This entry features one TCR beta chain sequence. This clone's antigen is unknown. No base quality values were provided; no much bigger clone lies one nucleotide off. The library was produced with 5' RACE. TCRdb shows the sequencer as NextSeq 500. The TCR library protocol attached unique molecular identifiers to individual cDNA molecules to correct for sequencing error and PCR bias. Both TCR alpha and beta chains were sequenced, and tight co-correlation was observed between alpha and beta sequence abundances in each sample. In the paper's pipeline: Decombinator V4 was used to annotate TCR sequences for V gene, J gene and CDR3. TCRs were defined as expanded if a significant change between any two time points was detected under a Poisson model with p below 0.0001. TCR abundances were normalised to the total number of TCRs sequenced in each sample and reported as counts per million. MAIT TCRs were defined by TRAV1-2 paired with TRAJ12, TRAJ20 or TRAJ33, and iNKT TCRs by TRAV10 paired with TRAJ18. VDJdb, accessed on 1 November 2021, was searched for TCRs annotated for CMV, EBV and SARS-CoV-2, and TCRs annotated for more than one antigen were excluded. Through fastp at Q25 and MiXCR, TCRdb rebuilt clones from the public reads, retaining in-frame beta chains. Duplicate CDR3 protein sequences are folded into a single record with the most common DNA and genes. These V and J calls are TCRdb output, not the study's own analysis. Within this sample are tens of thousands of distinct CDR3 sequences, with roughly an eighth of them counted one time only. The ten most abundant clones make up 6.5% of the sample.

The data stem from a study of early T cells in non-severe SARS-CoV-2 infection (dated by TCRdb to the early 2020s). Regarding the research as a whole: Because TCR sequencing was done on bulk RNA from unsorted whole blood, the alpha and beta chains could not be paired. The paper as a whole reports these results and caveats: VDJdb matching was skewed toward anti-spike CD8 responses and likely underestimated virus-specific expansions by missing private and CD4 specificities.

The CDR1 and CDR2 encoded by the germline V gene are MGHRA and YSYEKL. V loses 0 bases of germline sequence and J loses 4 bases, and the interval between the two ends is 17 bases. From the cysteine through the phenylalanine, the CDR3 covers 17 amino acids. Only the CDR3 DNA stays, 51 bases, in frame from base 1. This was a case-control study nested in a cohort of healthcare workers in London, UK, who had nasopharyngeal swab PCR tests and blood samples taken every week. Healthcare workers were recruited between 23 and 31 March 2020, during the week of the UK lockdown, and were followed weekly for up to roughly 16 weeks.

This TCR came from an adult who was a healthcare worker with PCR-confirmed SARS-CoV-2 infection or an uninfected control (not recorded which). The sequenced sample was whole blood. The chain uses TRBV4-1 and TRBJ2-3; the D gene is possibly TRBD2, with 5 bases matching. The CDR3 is CASSQDPGMRNPDTQYF. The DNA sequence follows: TGCGCCAGCAGCCAAGATCCCGGGATGAGGAACCCAGATACGCAGTATTTT.